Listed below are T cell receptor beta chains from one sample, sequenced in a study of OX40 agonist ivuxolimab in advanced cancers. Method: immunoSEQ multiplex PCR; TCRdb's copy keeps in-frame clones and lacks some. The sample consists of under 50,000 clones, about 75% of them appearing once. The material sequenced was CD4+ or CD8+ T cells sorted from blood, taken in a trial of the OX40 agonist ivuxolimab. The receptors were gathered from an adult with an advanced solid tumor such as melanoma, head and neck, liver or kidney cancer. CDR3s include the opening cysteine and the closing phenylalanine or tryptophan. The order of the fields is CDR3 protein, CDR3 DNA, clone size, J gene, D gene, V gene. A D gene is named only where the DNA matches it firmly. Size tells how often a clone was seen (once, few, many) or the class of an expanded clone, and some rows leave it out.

CASSTGTELNEQFF	TGCGCCAGCAGCACCGGGACAGAACTTAATGAGCAGTTCTTC	NA	TRBJ2-1	TRBD1	TRBV5-1
CSVGTYDKNIQYF	TGCAGCGTTGGGACCTACGACAAAAACATTCAGTACTTC	NA	TRBJ2-4	NA	TRBV29-1
CASSGSAVYNEQFF	TGTGCCAGCAGCGGGTCGGCGGTCTACAATGAGCAGTTCTTC	NA	TRBJ2-1	NA	TRBV9
CASSDGGASTDTQYF	TGCGCCAGCAGTGATGGGGGAGCTAGCACAGATACGCAGTATTTT	NA	TRBJ2-3	NA	TRBV10-1
CASSHGWGGQPQHF	TGTGCCAGCAGTCACGGGTGGGGGGGTCAGCCCCAGCATTTT	NA	TRBJ1-5	NA	TRBV12-1
CASSSRTGSTYEQYF	TGTGCCAGCAGCTCCCGGACAGGGTCTACCTACGAGCAGTACTTC	NA	TRBJ2-7	TRBD1	TRBV7-2
CASSPGSTTNTEAFF	TGTGCCAGCAGTCCAGGGAGCACCACTAACACTGAAGCTTTCTTT	NA	TRBJ1-1	NA	TRBV9
CAWSKGRHNEQFF	TGTGCCTGGAGTAAGGGACGTCACAATGAGCAGTTCTTC	NA	TRBJ2-1	NA	TRBV30
CASSLNIGGYQETQYF	TGTGCCAGCAGCTTAAATATTGGGGGGTACCAAGAGACCCAGTACTTC	NA	TRBJ2-5	NA	TRBV7-8
CASSLGAYEQYF	TGTGCCAGCAGCTTAGGGGCCTACGAGCAGTACTTC	NA	TRBJ2-7	NA	TRBV11-3
CATRNGLEQFF	TGTGCCACCCGAAACGGTCTTGAGCAGTTCTTC	NA	TRBJ2-1	NA	TRBV19
CASSLAPTGNQPQHF	TGTGCCAGCAGCTTAGCCCCGACAGGGAATCAGCCCCAGCATTTT	NA	TRBJ1-5	TRBD1	TRBV7-2
CASSLGTGSYNSPLHF	TGTGCCAGCAGCCTCGGTACGGGGAGCTATAATTCACCCCTCCACTTT	NA	TRBJ1-6	NA	TRBV5-6
CASSLAGNLNTEAFF	TGCGCCAGCAGCTTGGCCGGGAACCTGAACACTGAAGCTTTCTTT	NA	TRBJ1-1	NA	TRBV5-1
CASSPGLAGVNEQFF	TGTGCCAGCAGCCCGGGACTAGCGGGAGTGAATGAGCAGTTCTTC	once	TRBJ2-1	TRBD2	TRBV5-4
CASSLQNSGANVLTF	TGTGCCAGTAGCCTTCAGAACTCTGGGGCCAACGTCCTGACTTTC	NA	TRBJ2-6	NA	TRBV19
CASSRQETQETQYF	TGCGCCAGCAGCCGACAGGAGACCCAAGAGACCCAGTACTTC	NA	TRBJ2-5	NA	TRBV4-1
CASALAGSTDTQYF	TGTGCCAGCGCCCTAGCGGGAAGCACAGATACGCAGTATTTT	NA	TRBJ2-3	TRBD2	TRBV7-2
CASSAGTTEAFF	TGCGCCAGCAGCGCGGGGACCACTGAAGCTTTCTTT	NA	TRBJ1-1	NA	TRBV5-1
CASSTLDETQYF	TGTGCCAGTAGTACGCTAGATGAGACCCAGTACTTC	NA	TRBJ2-5	NA	TRBV19
CASSLPGPAFQEEQFF	TGTGCCAGCAGCTTACCGGGACCGGCGTTCCAGGAGGAGCAGTTCTTC	NA	TRBJ2-1	NA	TRBV5-4
CASSFRRAADTQYF	TGTGCCAGCAGCTTTCGCAGGGCTGCAGATACGCAGTATTTT	NA	TRBJ2-3	NA	TRBV5-6
CASSLFPRLAPGELFF	TGTGCCAGCAGCTTATTTCCGAGACTAGCCCCCGGGGAGCTGTTTTTT	NA	TRBJ2-2	TRBD2	TRBV7-8
CASSISESTDTQYF	TGTGCCAGCAGTATTAGCGAAAGCACAGATACGCAGTATTTT	once	TRBJ2-3	NA	TRBV6-4